The clone carrying this TCR beta chain was observed a handful of times. Its target is not known. The sample belongs to a study of T-cell reconstitution after alpha-beta-depleted transplantation in children. Preparation of the TCRbeta library used unique molecular identifiers. Via MiXCR, TCRdb re-called the PCR reads, giving one row per CDR3 protein. Among 500,000 or so distinct CDR3 sequences listed, about an eighth were seen once. Study-level points and caveats: Diversity and T-cell counts at one year after transplant derived mostly from new T cells. Recipient T cells and thymic progenitors that survived were the source of the high TCRbeta diversity seen at day 60 in some patients. Reported findings indicate that, about two months after transplant, alpha-beta T cells came from several hundred expanded clones, which were derived from non-depleted graft cells.

CDR3 length: 15 residues. Trimming cost V 2 bases and J 6 bases, with 16 bases left between them. Germline CDR1 and CDR2: DFQATT and SNEGSKA (reference sequence). This specimen was PBMCs, mostly from graft donor cells, taken 180 days after TCRalphabeta/CD19-depleted stem cell transplant. The source is a female patient younger than 10 who had a stem cell transplant for aplastic anemia, so the T cells may come from the graft donor. V is TRBV20-1 and J is TRBJ1-4; tentative D call: TRBD1 (6 bases). The CDR3 DNA follows: TGCAGTGCTAGATACACCGGGACATTCGATGAAAAACTGTTTTTT. It translates to CSARYTGTFDEKLFF.